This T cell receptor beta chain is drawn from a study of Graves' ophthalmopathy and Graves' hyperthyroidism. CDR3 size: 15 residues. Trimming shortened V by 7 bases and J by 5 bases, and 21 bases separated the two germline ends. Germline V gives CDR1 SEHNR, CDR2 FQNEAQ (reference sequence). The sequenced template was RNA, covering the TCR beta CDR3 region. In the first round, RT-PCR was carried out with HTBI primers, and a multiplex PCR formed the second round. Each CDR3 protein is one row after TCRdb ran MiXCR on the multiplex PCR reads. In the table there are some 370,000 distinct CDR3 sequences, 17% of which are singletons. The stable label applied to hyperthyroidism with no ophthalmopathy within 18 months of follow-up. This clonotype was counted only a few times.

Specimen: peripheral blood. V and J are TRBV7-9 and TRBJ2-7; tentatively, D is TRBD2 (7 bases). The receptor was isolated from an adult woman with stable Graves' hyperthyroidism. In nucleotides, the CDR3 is TGTGCCAGCACCGTTACAAGGGGGGGCTCGCACGAGCAGTACTTC. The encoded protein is CASTVTRGGSHEQYF.